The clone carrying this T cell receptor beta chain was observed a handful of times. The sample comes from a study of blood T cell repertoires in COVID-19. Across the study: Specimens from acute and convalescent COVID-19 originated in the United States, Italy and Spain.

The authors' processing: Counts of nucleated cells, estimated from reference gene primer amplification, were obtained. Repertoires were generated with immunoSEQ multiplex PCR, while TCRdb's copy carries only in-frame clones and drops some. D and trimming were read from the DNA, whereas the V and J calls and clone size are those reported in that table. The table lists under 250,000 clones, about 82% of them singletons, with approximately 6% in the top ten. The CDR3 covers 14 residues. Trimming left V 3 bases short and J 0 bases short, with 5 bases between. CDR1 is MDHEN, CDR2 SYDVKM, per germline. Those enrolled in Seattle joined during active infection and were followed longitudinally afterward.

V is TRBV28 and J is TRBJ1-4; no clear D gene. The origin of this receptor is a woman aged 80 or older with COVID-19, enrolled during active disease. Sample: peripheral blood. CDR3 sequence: CASSLSATNEKLFF. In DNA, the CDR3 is TGTGCCAGCAGTTTGAGTGCAACTAATGAAAAACTGTTTTTT.